The 17 T cell receptor beta chains listed next were all sequenced from one sample in a study of blood T cell repertoires in COVID-19. Libraries were prepared by immunoSEQ multiplex PCR; TCRdb keeps only in-frame clonotypes and omits some of them. The table records almost 500,000 clones, approximately 90% of them present only once. The sequenced material came from PBMCs or T cells enriched from blood (not recorded which). These receptors were collected from a woman in her sixties or seventies who had recovered from COVID-19.

The rearrangement joins TRBV18 to TRBJ2-3; tentatively, D is TRBD1 (7 bases). Germline V lookup: CDR1 KGHSH, CDR2 LQKENI. The CDR3 sequence is 16 residues long. V was trimmed by 2 bases and J by 4 bases, leaving 16 bases between them. CDR3 in DNA: TGTGCCAGCTCACCAGGGGCAGGGGGGAACGCAGATACGCAGTATTTT. This gives the protein CASSPGAGGNADTQYF.

The chain carries TRBV5-4 and TRBJ1-2; 11 nucleotides align to TRBD1. V lost 2 bases to trimming and J lost 7 bases; unmatched junction nucleotides: 4. Germline loops: CDR1 SGHNT, CDR2 YYREEE (reference sequence). This CDR3 has 14 residues. The chain's CDR3 is CASSFGQGAGGYTF. Here the CDR3 DNA reads TGTGCCAGCAGCTTCGGACAGGGGGCAGGTGGCTACACCTTC.

CDR3 DNA: TGTGCCACCGCGACAGGCCCTGGAAACACCATATATTTT. It encodes CATATGPGNTIYF. The V gene is TRBV19, the J gene TRBJ1-3, with a tentative D call TRBD1 (6 bases). V shed 10 bases and J shed 2 bases, with 12 bases lying between them. CDR3 length: 13 residues. Per the germline V gene, CDR1 is LNHDA and CDR2 is SQIVND (reference sequence).

CDR3 DNA: TGTGCCAGTAGTATGGCTGAGGGCCCCCAAGAGACCCAGTACTTC. Amino acid sequence: CASSMAEGPQETQYF. V and J are TRBV19 and TRBJ2-5, with D possibly TRBD2 on 5 matching bases. With 3 bases removed from V and 1 base from J, the gap between germline ends came to 12 bases. The germline CDR1 and CDR2 sequences are LNHDA and SQIVND (reference sequence). The CDR3 runs to 15 residues. The full variable domain, with the rest looked up from reference TRBV19 and TRBJ2-5, is DGGITQSPKYLFRKEGQNVTLSCEQNLNHDAMYWYRQDPGQGLRLIYYSQIVNDFQKGDIAEGYSVSREKKESFPLTVTSAQKNPTAFYLCASSMAEGPQETQYFGPGTRLLVL.

The chain couples TRBV2 to TRBJ2-1, with a tentative D call TRBD2 (5 bases). The germline CDR1 and CDR2 sequences are SNHLY and FYNNEI. The length of the CDR3 is 11 residues. V lost 6 bases and J lost 7, with 7 bases in between. The CDR3 protein is CASRRENEQFF. DNA of the CDR3: TGTGCCAGCAGGAGGGAGAATGAGCAGTTCTTC.

DNA for the CDR3: TGTGCCAGCAGAGGCGGGAGCTCGTTTCCGCAGTATTTT. Protein product: CASRGGSSFPQYF. The chain has TRBV28 and TRBJ2-3; 7 nucleotides align to TRBD2. Trimming removed 6 bases from V and 10 bases from J; junction bases left unmatched: 10. CDR1 and CDR2 (germline): MDHEN, SYDVKM. This CDR3 contains 13 residues.

The V call is TRBV5-1, the J call TRBJ1-2; no reliable D call. Trimming took 4 bases from V and 1 from J, leaving 14 bases between them. The CDR3 has 15 amino acids. CDR1 is SGHRS and CDR2 is YFSETQ in the germline V gene. The DNA of the CDR3 is TGCGCCAGCAGCCTGGATGGGCAGTTTAACTATGGCTACACCTTC. It yields the protein CASSLDGQFNYGYTF.

CDR3 protein: CASSVGGEGTEAFF. CDR3 bases: TGTGCCAGCAGCGTCGGGGGAGAGGGCACTGAAGCTTTCTTT. The V and J genes are TRBV9 and TRBJ1-1; TRBD1 might be the D (5 bases). Deletions cut 2 bases from V and 4 bases from J, with 12 bases between. Germline assignment: CDR1 SGDLS and CDR2 YYNGEE. This CDR3 has 14 residues.

The chain couples TRBV5-5 to TRBJ2-5, with 11 bases identical to TRBD2. The junction had 6 bases not matched to a gene; V was cut back by 3 bases and J by 2 bases. Germline V CDR1 and CDR2: SGHKS, YYEKEE (reference sequence). CDR3 size: 16 residues. In DNA, the CDR3 is TGTGCCAGCAGCTGGATAGCGGGGGGGATACAAGAGACCCAGTACTTC. As protein: CASSWIAGGIQETQYF.

This clone was seen more than once but under ten times. This sequence joins TRBV2 and TRBJ1-2, with D uncertain. CDR3 length: 13 residues. Germline CDR1 is SNHLY and CDR2 is FYNNEI. Trimming removed 2 bases from V and 1 base from J, with 5 bases in between. The CDR3 protein is CASSENLNYGYTF. Written as DNA, the CDR3 is TGTGCCAGCAGTGAAAATCTTAACTATGGCTACACCTTC.

V gene TRBV6-5 combines with J gene TRBJ2-5; D is possibly TRBD1 (5 bases). Germline CDR1 and CDR2: MNHEY and SVGAGI. There are 15 residues in the CDR3. With 0 bases removed from V and 3 bases from J, the gap between germline ends came to 11 bases. The CDR3 sequence: CASSYSMGLEETQYF. CDR3 in DNA: TGTGCCAGCAGTTACTCGATGGGGCTGGAAGAGACCCAGTACTTC.

This clone was observed a handful of times. The chain couples TRBV7-2 to TRBJ1-5; D possibly corresponds to TRBD1 (5 bases). CDR3 length equals 16 residues. V was trimmed by 6 bases and J by 0 bases, leaving 15 bases between them. Germline V gives CDR1 SGHTA, CDR2 FQGNSA. For the CDR3, the DNA is TGTGCCAGCAGGCCAACCTCAGGGTATAGCAATCAGCCCCAGCATTTT. Protein product: CASRPTSGYSNQPQHF.

The chain couples TRBV29-1 to TRBJ1-5, with 9 bases identical to TRBD1. CDR1 and CDR2 (germline): SQVTM, ANQGSEA. The CDR3 runs 15 residues. Unmatched junction bases numbered 3, after V lost 2 bases and J lost 1 base. CDR3 bases: TGCAGCGTTGAAACAGGGGGCGGGAGCAATCAGCCCCAGCATTTT. It specifies CSVETGGGSNQPQHF.

The chain is built from TRBV10-2 and TRBJ1-2, with TRBD1 as a possible D gene (5 bases). The CDR3 length is 12 residues. Germline V gene sequence: CDR1 WSHSY, CDR2 SAAADI. The V gene lost 3 bases and the J gene lost 6 bases, with 8 bases spanning the gap. The DNA of the CDR3 is TGCGCCAGCAGTGACCCGGGGGATGGCTACACCTTC. This encodes CASSDPGDGYTF.

This chain joins TRBV15 and TRBJ2-4, with D perhaps matching TRBD2 (6 bases). The germline gives CDR1 LNHNV, CDR2 YYDKDF (reference sequence). The ends were cut back, 0 bases at V and 6 bases at J, with 12 bases in the middle. The CDR3 totals 15 residues. DNA of the CDR3: TGTGCCACCAGCAGAGAAACGGGGGAGAGAAACATTCAGTACTTC. It codes for CATSRETGERNIQYF.

The V gene is TRBV5-1, the J gene TRBJ2-5; 8 bases are shared with TRBD1. After removal of 3 bases from V and 4 bases from J, the junction contained 11 bases not matched to a gene. Germline-derived CDR1 and CDR2 are SGHRS and YFSETQ. The CDR3 contains 16 residues. The CDR3 nucleotides are TGCGCCAGCAGCTCTTCCGGGACAGGTTGGACAGAGACCCAGTACTTC. Its protein product is CASSSSGTGWTETQYF.

V and J are TRBV24-1 and TRBJ2-2; TRBD1 agrees at 7 bases. This CDR3 comprises 18 residues. Germline trimming cut 3 bases from V and 0 bases from J; bases unmatched to any gene: 9. The germline gives CDR1 KGHDR, CDR2 SFDVKD. CDR3 sequence reads: CATSDAYPGQSNTGELFF. The CDR3 region has the DNA TGTGCCACCAGTGATGCATATCCGGGACAGTCGAACACCGGGGAGCTGTTTTTT.